Listed here are 2 T cell receptor beta chains from one sample, sequenced in a study of vaccination and CD4 T cells after COVID-19. Stated treatment: roughly ten-day PBMC culture with coronavirus spike peptide pools or control peptides (ViraFEST assay). Sequencing of the DNA from cultured CD4+ T cells was carried out with the Oncomine TCR Beta short-read assay. In TCRdb, the PCR reads were re-called with MiXCR into one record per CDR3 protein. The table records 15,000 to 20,000 distinct CDR3 sequences, approximately 50% of them present only once. No antigen has been identified for these receptors. The specimen comprised CD4+ T cells from blood, cultured in vitro, sampled before SARS-CoV-2 vaccination. The origin of the receptors is a human donor who had recovered from COVID-19.

V and J are TRBV7-9 and TRBJ2-7; TRBD2 matches at 10 bases. The germline V gene has CDR1 SEHNR and CDR2 FQNEAQ (reference sequence). The CDR3 extends over 15 amino acids. The V and J ends lost 6 bases and 5 bases, in that order; junction bases with no gene match: 10. CDR3 DNA sequence: TGTGCCAGCAGGGGCGCTAGCGGGAGTAAGGACGAGCAGTACTTC. Translation gives CASRGASGSKDEQYF.

This clonotype was observed once. This chain uses TRBV7-9 with TRBJ2-3; D may match TRBD1 or TRBD2 (5 bases each). Trimming removed 10 bases from V and 5 bases from J, with 19 bases in between. The germline V gene encodes CDR1 SEHNR and CDR2 FQNEAQ (reference sequence). The CDR3 is made up of 14 amino acids. The CDR3: CAKSGRDALDTQYF. DNA of the CDR3: TGTGCCAAATCGGGCCGGGACGCTTTAGATACGCAGTATTTT.